Shown below are 28 T cell receptor beta chains from a single sample sequenced in a study of cytomegalovirus exposure and HLA in healthy donors. The primer mix had 60 Vbeta and 13 Jbeta primers. Generated by immunoSEQ multiplex PCR, the TCRdb table keeps only in-frame clones and is missing some. This sample's clone table lists roughly 200,000 clones. Source material: PBMCs. The source is a girl aged 2 to 10 in good health and CMV-seropositive.

The V call is TRBV18, the J call TRBJ2-5; 10 bases are a match to TRBD1. Germline assignment: CDR1 KGHSH and CDR2 LQKENI. V dropped 3 bases and J dropped 2; count of bases not matched to a gene: 15. The CDR3 length is 19 residues. The CDR3 here is CASSPQTGGLVSRQETQYF. The CDR3 bases are TGTGCCAGCTCACCTCAGACAGGGGGCTTGGTATCGAGGCAAGAGACCCAGTACTTC.

The chain recombines TRBV2 with TRBJ2-3; tentatively, D is TRBD2 (5 bases). The germline V gene encodes CDR1 SNHLY and CDR2 FYNNEI. Trimming stripped 3 bases from V and 13 bases from J, with 17 bases between. CDR3 length: 13 amino acids. CDR3 DNA: TGTGCCAGCAGTGAGGAACTAGTTGATTTGGAGTATTTT. Its translation is CASSEELVDLEYF.

The chain is built from TRBV7-2 and TRBJ1-1; D gene uncertain. Germline V gives CDR1 SGHTA, CDR2 FQGNSA. V was cut by 5 bases and J by 6 bases, with 19 bases left in between. The CDR3 extends over 15 amino acids. The CDR3 protein is CASSPYGSAFAEAFF. The CDR3 nucleotides are TGTGCCAGCAGCCCCTACGGCAGCGCGTTCGCTGAAGCTTTCTTT.

The chain carries TRBV6-1 and TRBJ1-4; 9 bases fit TRBD1. The germline gives CDR1 MNHNS, CDR2 SASEGT. The CDR3 runs 14 residues. V lost 7 bases to trimming and J lost 8 bases; unmatched junction nucleotides: 8. CDR3 in DNA: TGTGCCAGCACCCCGTTTGGGACAGGGGAAAAACTGTTTTTT. This gives the protein CASTPFGTGEKLFF.

A note on this clone: The germline gene is not matched at one end of the junction; a read error may be the cause. This rearrangement joins TRBV5-4 to TRBJ1-1, with 10 bases aligning to TRBD1. This CDR3 contains 16 residues. Germline-derived CDR1 and CDR2 are SGHNT and YYREEE (reference sequence). CDR3 bases: TGTGCCAGCAACTTGGGGGGGGACAGGGGATTTGCTGAAGCTTTCTTT. Translation: CASNLGGDRGFAEAFF. The full variable domain, in which reference TRBV5-4 and TRBJ1-1 provide the parts outside the CDR3, is ETGVTQSPTHLIKTRGQQVTLRCSSQSGHNTVSWYQQALGQGPQFIFQYYREEENGRGNFPPRFSGLQFPNYSSELNVNALELDDSALYLCASNLGGDRGFAEAFFGQGTRLTVV.

The J gene is TRBJ1-4, the V gene TRBV28; no definite D call. The CDR3 is made up of 11 amino acids. V was trimmed by 7 bases and J by 4 bases, leaving 4 bases between them. The germline V gene encodes CDR1 MDHEN and CDR2 SYDVKM. CDR3 loop: CASTLNEKLFF. For the CDR3, the DNA is TGTGCCAGCACCCTTAATGAAAAACTGTTTTTT.

The chain couples TRBV5-1 to TRBJ2-7; D is possibly TRBD1 (6 bases). The CDR3 runs to 13 residues. V was cut by 3 bases and J by 4 bases, with 11 bases left in between. Germline loops: CDR1 SGHRS, CDR2 YFSETQ. The CDR3: CASSSQGGYEQYF. For the CDR3, the DNA is TGCGCCAGCAGCTCACAGGGTGGGTACGAGCAGTACTTC. Variable domain in full (rest from reference TRBV5-1 and TRBJ2-7): KAGVTQTPRYLIKTRGQQVTLSCSPISGHRSVSWYQQTPGQGLQFLFEYFSETQRNKGNFPGRFSGRQFSNSRSEMNVSTLELGDSALYLCASSSQGGYEQYFGPGTRLTVT.

This chain connects TRBV6-9 to TRBJ2-7; D unclear. Germline CDR1 is MNHGY and CDR2 is SVAAGI. The CDR3 length is 15 residues. V lost 4 bases and J lost 3, with 16 bases in between. CDR3 coding DNA: TGTGCCAGCAGTTCCCGCGACATCCCCTTCTACGAGCAGTACTTC. Its protein is CASSSRDIPFYEQYF.

V usage is TRBV30 and J usage is TRBJ1-5; D ambiguous. Trimming shortened V by 2 bases and J by 9 bases, and 8 bases separated the two germline ends. The CDR3 totals 11 residues. Per the germline V gene, CDR1 is GTSNPN and CDR2 is SVGIG (reference sequence). The CDR3 spells CAWSSPGPQHF. CDR3 nucleotides: TGTGCCTGGAGTTCCCCCGGGCCCCAGCATTTT.

This chain connects TRBV5-1 to TRBJ2-1; a weak D match, TRBD2 (5 bases). From germline, CDR1 is SGHRS and CDR2 YFSETQ. CDR3 length: 15 amino acids. V lost 0 bases and J lost 6, with 13 bases in between. CDR3 region: CASSLGGFAPNEQFF. The CDR3 DNA reads TGCGCCAGCAGCTTGGGAGGGTTCGCTCCCAATGAGCAGTTCTTC.

The V and J genes are TRBV15 and TRBJ1-1; D unclear. This CDR3 has 17 amino acids. The V gene's germline CDR1 is LNHNV and CDR2 YYDKDF (reference sequence). V was trimmed by 1 base and J by 0 bases, leaving 15 bases between them. The CDR3 reads CATSRGTPNLMNTEAFF. CDR3 DNA: TGTGCCACCAGCAGAGGAACACCCAACCTTATGAACACTGAAGCTTTCTTT.

This rearrangement joins TRBV9 to TRBJ2-7; possibly TRBD2 for D (6 bases). Germline CDR1 and CDR2: SGDLS and YYNGEE. The CDR3 consists of 15 residues. V lost 0 bases to trimming and J lost 0 bases, with 10 bases between them. This chain's CDR3 is CASSVGSGPSYEQYF. In nucleotides, the CDR3 is TGTGCCAGCAGCGTAGGTAGCGGACCCTCCTACGAGCAGTACTTC.

J is TRBJ2-7 and V is TRBV5-1; TRBD2 aligns across 8 bases. The length of the CDR3 is 16 residues. Per the germline V gene, CDR1 is SGHRS and CDR2 is YFSETQ. Unmatched junction bases numbered 15, after V lost 4 bases and J lost 6 bases. The CDR3 DNA sequence: TGCGCCAGCAGCCAGGAATCGGGGGGGTCGGTGGGCGAGCAGTACTTC. This sequence encodes CASSQESGGSVGEQYF.

V is TRBV7-2 and J is TRBJ1-4; D might be TRBD1 (6 bases). V was shortened by 5 bases and J by 6 bases, with 10 bases between the two germline ends. Germline V gives CDR1 SGHTA, CDR2 FQGNSA. The length of the CDR3 is 13 residues. The CDR3 sequence is CASSHRADEKLFF. CDR3 nucleotides: TGTGCCAGCAGCCACAGGGCGGATGAAAAACTGTTTTTT.

This sequence joins TRBV4-2 and TRBJ2-3, with 11 bases fitting TRBD2. J gave up 4 bases and V 6 bases, and 9 bases lay outside the gene matches. Germline V gene sequence: CDR1 LGHNA, CDR2 YNFKEQ. The CDR3 has 16 amino acids. The CDR3 DNA reads as TGTGCCAGCAGTCCACCCTTAGCGGGAGGGGCAGATACGCAGTATTTT. This translates into CASSPPLAGGADTQYF.

CDR3 DNA sequence: TGTGCCAGCAGGACGCCCGGACAGGGGAACACTGAAGCTTTCTTT. Amino acids: CASRTPGQGNTEAFF. The chain has TRBV6-1 and TRBJ1-1, with 8 bases that match TRBD1. CDR3 length equals 15 residues. Germline V CDR1 and CDR2: MNHNS, SASEGT. The junction had 7 bases not matched to a gene; V was cut back by 6 bases and J by 1 base.

The chain links TRBV2 to TRBJ2-7; 10 bases fit TRBD1. Trimming took 4 bases from V and 4 from J; bases not matched to a gene: 4. Per germline, CDR1 SNHLY and CDR2 FYNNEI. This CDR3 is 14 amino acids long. This CDR3 is CASSVDRGNYEQYF. The CDR3 DNA sequence: TGTGCCAGCAGTGTGGACAGGGGGAATTACGAGCAGTACTTC.

V and J are TRBV28 and TRBJ2-5, with 8 bases identical to TRBD1. The CDR3 consists of 14 residues. Germline assignment: CDR1 MDHEN and CDR2 SYDVKM. V lost 6 bases and J lost 4; bases outside the gene matches: 7. The CDR3 DNA sequence: TGTGCCAGCAGGGGACGACAGGGGACAGAGACCCAGTACTTC. It yields the protein CASRGRQGTETQYF.

The rearrangement uses TRBV7-9 and TRBJ2-2; D is undetermined. This CDR3 is built from 13 residues. CDR1 and CDR2 from the germline V gene are SEHNR and FQNEAQ (reference sequence). The V end lost 4 bases, the J end lost 6 bases, and 9 bases lay between the germline ends. The CDR3 DNA reads TGTGCCAGCAGCTATTCCACTTCCGGGGAGCTGTTTTTT. This gives the protein CASSYSTSGELFF.

The chain recombines TRBV7-7 with TRBJ2-2; D remains unclear. This CDR3 contains 13 residues. The germline V gene has CDR1 SSHAT and CDR2 FNYEAQ (reference sequence). The germline V and J ends were trimmed by 5 bases and 5 bases, with 9 bases remaining between them. The CDR3, as DNA: TGTGCCAGCAGCGATAGTGGTACCGGGGAGCTGTTTTTT. Its protein is CASSDSGTGELFF.

A remark on this clone: Other DNA sequences in this sample translate to the same CDR3. The rearrangement uses TRBV19 and TRBJ2-1; weak D call: TRBD2 (5 bases). The CDR3 runs 15 residues. Per germline, CDR1 LNHDA and CDR2 SQIVND (reference sequence). V lost 3 bases and J lost 4, with 13 bases in between. CDR3 in amino acids: CASSMGSGEYNEQFF. The CDR3 DNA follows: TGTGCCAGTAGTATGGGTTCCGGGGAATACAATGAGCAGTTCTTC.

CDR3 amino acids: CASRIIGGQDYEQYF. The CDR3 DNA follows: TGTGCCAGCAGGATAATAGGAGGGCAGGACTACGAGCAGTACTTC. The rearrangement joins TRBV27 to TRBJ2-7; D is possibly TRBD2 (6 bases). The V end lost 6 bases, the J end lost 3 bases, and 18 bases lay between the germline ends. There are 15 residues in the CDR3. CDR1 is MNHEY and CDR2 is SMNVEV in the germline V gene (reference sequence).

The rearrangement joins TRBV28 to TRBJ2-3; 8 bases fit TRBD2. The CDR3 consists of 15 residues. Germline values: CDR1 MDHEN, CDR2 SYDVKM. The junction had 5 bases not matched to a gene; V was cut back by 6 bases and J by 0 bases. The CDR3 DNA is TGTGCCAGCAGCAGTCCGGGAGGGAGCACAGATACGCAGTATTTT. This encodes CASSSPGGSTDTQYF.

This chain links TRBV27 with TRBJ2-7, with TRBD2 matching over 11 bases. With 5 bases clipped from V and 3 bases from J, the junction kept 3 bases outside the gene matches. CDR1 is MNHEY, CDR2 SMNVEV, per germline (reference sequence). There are 14 residues in the CDR3. CDR3 nucleotides: TGTGCCAGCAGTCTTAGCGGGAGGGACTACGAGCAGTACTTC. Translating it yields CASSLSGRDYEQYF.

This rearrangement joins TRBV10-3 to TRBJ1-1; 7 nucleotides agree with TRBD1. In germline, CDR1 is ENHRY, CDR2 SYGVKD. This CDR3 spans 11 amino acids. Germline trimming cut 6 bases from V and 8 bases from J; bases unmatched to any gene: 3. The CDR3: CAISPGQEAFF. The DNA for the CDR3 is TGTGCCATCAGCCCGGGACAGGAAGCTTTCTTT.

The chain carries TRBV29-1 and TRBJ1-2, with 7 bases fitting TRBD1. Germline trimming cut 7 bases from V and 7 bases from J; bases unmatched to any gene: 15. The germline gives CDR1 SQVTM, CDR2 ANQGSEA. This CDR3 is built from 14 residues. Here the CDR3 DNA reads TGCAGCGCAGCAGACAGGGCAGGGTTGGGTGGCTACACCTTC. As protein: CSAADRAGLGGYTF.

The V and J genes are TRBV28 and TRBJ2-1; the match to TRBD2 covers 10 bases. CDR1 and CDR2 (germline): MDHEN, SYDVKM. This CDR3 has 16 residues. Losses at the gene ends were 5 bases for V and 7 bases for J; bases not matched to a gene: 11. The CDR3: CASSPQAGGPGNEQFF. CDR3 bases: TGTGCCAGCAGTCCCCAAGCGGGAGGGCCGGGGAATGAGCAGTTCTTC.

The chain joins TRBV5-4 to TRBJ2-3; TRBD2 matches at 13 bases. V lost 4 bases, J lost 6 bases, and 14 bases stayed unmatched. The CDR3 is 18 amino acids. Germline V gene data show CDR1 as SGHNT and CDR2 as YYREEE (reference sequence). DNA of the CDR3: TGTGCCAGCAGCGCTGGCGAACTAGCGGGAGGGCCGTCGGATACGCAGTATTTT. The encoded protein is CASSAGELAGGPSDTQYF.